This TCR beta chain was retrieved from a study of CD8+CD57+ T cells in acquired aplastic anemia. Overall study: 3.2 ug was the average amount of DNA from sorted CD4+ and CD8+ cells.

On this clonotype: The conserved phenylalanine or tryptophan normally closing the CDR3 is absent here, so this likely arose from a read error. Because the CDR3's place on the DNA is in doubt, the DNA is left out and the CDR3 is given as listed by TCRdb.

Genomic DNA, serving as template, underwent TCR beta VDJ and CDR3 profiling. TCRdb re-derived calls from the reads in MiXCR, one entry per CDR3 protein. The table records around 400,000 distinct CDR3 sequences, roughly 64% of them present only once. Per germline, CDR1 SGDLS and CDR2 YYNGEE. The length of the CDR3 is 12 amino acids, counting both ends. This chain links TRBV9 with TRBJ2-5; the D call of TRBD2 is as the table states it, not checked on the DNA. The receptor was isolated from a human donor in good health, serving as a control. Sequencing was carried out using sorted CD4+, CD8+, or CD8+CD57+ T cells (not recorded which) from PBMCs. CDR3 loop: CASSRGASGIRA.